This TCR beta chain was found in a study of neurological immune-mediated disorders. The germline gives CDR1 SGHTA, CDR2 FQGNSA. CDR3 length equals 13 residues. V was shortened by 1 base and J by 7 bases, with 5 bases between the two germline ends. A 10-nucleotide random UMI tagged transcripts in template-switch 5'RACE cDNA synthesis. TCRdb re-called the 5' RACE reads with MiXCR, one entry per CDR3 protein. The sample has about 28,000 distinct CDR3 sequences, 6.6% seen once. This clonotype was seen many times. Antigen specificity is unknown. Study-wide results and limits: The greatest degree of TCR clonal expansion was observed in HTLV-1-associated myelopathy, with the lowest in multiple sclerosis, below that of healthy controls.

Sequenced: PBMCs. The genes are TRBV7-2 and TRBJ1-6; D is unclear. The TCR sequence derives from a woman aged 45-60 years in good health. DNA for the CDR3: TGTGCCAGCAGCTTAGGTTTAAATTCACCCCTCCACTTT. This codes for CASSLGLNSPLHF.